Listed below are T cell receptor beta chains from one sample, sequenced in a study of T cell changes during pregnancy in multiple sclerosis. The assay was immunoSEQ multiplex PCR, and TCRdb's table has in-frame clones only and misses some. Among approximately 66,000 clones listed, roughly nine tenths were seen once. The source material was CD8+ T cells from peripheral blood mononuclear cells, sampled before pregnancy. These receptors all come from a female donor with multiple sclerosis, enrolled in a pregnancy study. Both conserved end residues are part of each CDR3. Fields, in order: V gene, D gene, clone size, J gene, CDR3 DNA, CDR3 protein. The D gene is left open where the match is weak. Where a row states a size, it is once, few, many or the class of an expanded clone; other rows omit it.

V gene: TRBV4-1; D gene: TRBD2; clone size: .; J gene: TRBJ2-2; CDR3 DNA: TGCGCCAGCAGCCAAAATCTAGCGGGGGGGCCAGCCGGGGAGCTGTTTTTT; CDR3 protein: CASSQNLAGGPAGELFF
V gene: TRBV6-1; D gene: .; clone size: .; J gene: TRBJ2-6; CDR3 DNA: TGTGCCACCCACTCGACGGGAGGGGCCAACGTCCTGACTTTC; CDR3 protein: CATHSTGGANVLTF
V gene: TRBV7-9; D gene: TRBD1; clone size: .; J gene: TRBJ2-3; CDR3 DNA: TGTGCCAGCACCCAAATCGGGACAGGGACCACAGATACGCAGTATTTT; CDR3 protein: CASTQIGTGTTDTQYF
V gene: TRBV6-4; D gene: TRBD1; clone size: once; J gene: TRBJ2-1; CDR3 DNA: TGTGCCAGCAGAGGGGACAGGGAAGTAGATGAGCAGTTCTTC; CDR3 protein: CASRGDREVDEQFF
V gene: TRBV19; D gene: .; clone size: once; J gene: TRBJ1-5; CDR3 DNA: TGTGCCAGTAGTGCCCTCCGGGCAGGGCCGATGATGCCCCAGCATTTT; CDR3 protein: CASSALRAGPMMPQHF
V gene: TRBV7-8; D gene: TRBD1; clone size: .; J gene: TRBJ2-7; CDR3 DNA: TGTGCCAGCAGCTCGCCGGGACAGGGAGTGTCTTACGAGCAGTACTTC; CDR3 protein: CASSSPGQGVSYEQYF
V gene: TRBV7-9; D gene: .; clone size: .; J gene: TRBJ1-2; CDR3 DNA: TGTGCCAGCAGCTTAGCGGTGGAGGCCTATCCGACGGGCTACACCTTC; CDR3 protein: CASSLAVEAYPTGYTF
V gene: TRBV5-6; D gene: TRBD1; clone size: .; J gene: TRBJ2-5; CDR3 DNA: TGTGCCAGCAGCTGGCTGACAGGGGGGAAAGAGACCCAGTACTTC; CDR3 protein: CASSWLTGGKETQYF
V gene: TRBV19; D gene: .; clone size: .; J gene: TRBJ1-4; CDR3 DNA: TGTGCCAGTAGTATAGATCGGGAGGGAACTAATGAAAAACTGTTTTTT; CDR3 protein: CASSIDREGTNEKLFF
V gene: TRBV9; D gene: TRBD1; clone size: .; J gene: TRBJ2-7; CDR3 DNA: TGTGCCAGCAGCGTAGGGGACAGAAGGGGCGAGCAGTACTTC; CDR3 protein: CASSVGDRRGEQYF
V gene: TRBV9; D gene: .; clone size: .; J gene: TRBJ1-2; CDR3 DNA: TGTGCCAGCCGGGGGTCCAACTATGGCTACACCTTC; CDR3 protein: CASRGSNYGYTF
V gene: TRBV28; D gene: .; clone size: .; J gene: TRBJ2-1; CDR3 DNA: TGTGCCAGCAGTTTGCTTGGGACTGTTATTGGGTTCTTC; CDR3 protein: CASSLLGTVIGFF
V gene: TRBV5-6; D gene: TRBD1; clone size: .; J gene: TRBJ1-3; CDR3 DNA: TGTGCCAGCAGCTTGGGACCTGGGACAGCAGGAAACACCATATATTTT; CDR3 protein: CASSLGPGTAGNTIYF
V gene: TRBV4-1; D gene: .; clone size: .; J gene: TRBJ2-3; CDR3 DNA: TGCGCCAGCAGCGTTGGCCCAGATACGCAGTATTTT; CDR3 protein: CASSVGPDTQYF
V gene: TRBV4-1; D gene: TRBD2; clone size: .; J gene: TRBJ2-7; CDR3 DNA: TGCGCCAGCAGCCAAGTCTCCCCCGGGGGGGCCTACGAGCAGTACTTC; CDR3 protein: CASSQVSPGGAYEQYF
V gene: TRBV6-6; D gene: .; clone size: .; J gene: TRBJ1-1; CDR3 DNA: TGTGCCAGCACCCCAAATGAGGGTTTGAACACTGAAGCTTTCTTT; CDR3 protein: CASTPNEGLNTEAFF
V gene: TRBV9; D gene: .; clone size: .; J gene: TRBJ2-2; CDR3 DNA: TGTGCCAGCAGCCCCCTTGTCTTGAACACCGGGGAGCTGTTTTTT; CDR3 protein: CASSPLVLNTGELFF
V gene: TRBV18; D gene: TRBD1; clone size: .; J gene: TRBJ1-1; CDR3 DNA: TGTGCCAGCTCACCCTCACCGGGACAGGGTAGGACTGAAGCTTTCTTT; CDR3 protein: CASSPSPGQGRTEAFF
V gene: TRBV23-1; D gene: TRBD1; clone size: once; J gene: TRBJ1-6; CDR3 DNA: TGCGCCAGCAATATTCCAGGACAGGGGAGTATACACTCTAGTAATTCACCCCTCCACTTT; CDR3 protein: CASNIPGQGSIHSSNSPLHF
V gene: TRBV29-1; D gene: .; clone size: .; J gene: TRBJ2-7; CDR3 DNA: TGCAGCGTTGAGGGCCCCCTGGAGCAGTACTTC; CDR3 protein: CSVEGPLEQYF
V gene: TRBV29-1; D gene: .; clone size: .; J gene: TRBJ2-6; CDR3 DNA: TGCAGCGTTGGACCGCCAGGGATCTCTGGGGCCAACGTCCTGACTTTC; CDR3 protein: CSVGPPGISGANVLTF
V gene: TRBV6-1; D gene: .; clone size: .; J gene: TRBJ1-1; CDR3 DNA: TGTGCCAGTCCGGGACATCAGAACACTGAAGCTTTCTTT; CDR3 protein: CASPGHQNTEAFF
V gene: TRBV27; D gene: .; clone size: .; J gene: TRBJ1-2; CDR3 DNA: TGTGCCAGCAGTTTAGCAGGGGCGCATGGCTACACCTTC; CDR3 protein: CASSLAGAHGYTF
V gene: TRBV18; D gene: TRBD1; clone size: .; J gene: TRBJ1-1; CDR3 DNA: TGTGCCAGCTCACCGGGGACAGGACCTAACACTGAAGCTTTCTTT; CDR3 protein: CASSPGTGPNTEAFF
V gene: TRBV9; D gene: .; clone size: .; J gene: TRBJ1-1; CDR3 DNA: TGTGCCAGCAGCACCTCGACAGGAGGGAACACTGAAGCTTTCTTT; CDR3 protein: CASSTSTGGNTEAFF
V gene: TRBV2; D gene: .; clone size: once; J gene: TRBJ1-1; CDR3 DNA: TGTGCCATCAACCCGAAACAAGACACTGAAGCTTTCTTT; CDR3 protein: CAINPKQDTEAFF
V gene: TRBV11-2; D gene: TRBD1; clone size: .; J gene: TRBJ2-7; CDR3 DNA: TGTGCCAGCAGCTTAGGCCGGGGGACAGGCGACGAGCAGTACTTC; CDR3 protein: CASSLGRGTGDEQYF
V gene: TRBV25-1; D gene: .; clone size: .; J gene: TRBJ1-6; CDR3 DNA: TGTGCCAGCAGTGAATGGGCAGGTCGGGGTTCACCCCTCCACTTT; CDR3 protein: CASSEWAGRGSPLHF
V gene: TRBV7-9; D gene: TRBD1; clone size: once; J gene: TRBJ2-7; CDR3 DNA: TGTGCCAGCAGCCCGGCGGACAGGGCGTTGGAGCAGTACTTC; CDR3 protein: CASSPADRALEQYF
V gene: TRBV9; D gene: .; clone size: .; J gene: TRBJ2-5; CDR3 DNA: TGTGCCAGCAGCGTAGAAGCGGGGACCCAGTACTTC; CDR3 protein: CASSVEAGTQYF